This TCR beta chain comes out of a study of blood T cell repertoires in COVID-19. This CDR3 has 12 amino acids. Trimming took 4 bases from V and 6 from J, leaving 10 bases between them. Germline lookup yields CDR1 LGHDT and CDR2 YNNKEL (reference sequence). Clones were read by immunoSEQ multiplex PCR, and TCRdb kept only the in-frame ones, dropping some. The sample contains 150,000 or so clones, around nine tenths of which appear only once. The Seattle patients joined while their infection was active and were tracked longitudinally afterward. The gene calls are TRBV3-1 (or the pseudogene TRBV3-2) and TRBJ2-7; the D gene is possibly TRBD2 (6 bases). This TCR was sampled from a woman between 65 and 79 years old with COVID-19, enrolled during active disease. The source material was peripheral blood. In DNA form, the CDR3 reads TGTGCCAGCAGCCGGGAGGTTGGCGAGCAGTACTTC. Its translation: CASSREVGEQYF.